This record concerns one T cell receptor (beta chain) sequence. What it binds is not known. Measured with immunoSEQ multiplex PCR; TCRdb has only the in-frame clones, and not every one. The sample gives hundreds of thousands of clones, roughly nine tenths of which show up once; 3.9% is in the top ten. These data originate in a study of Ad26.COV2.S vaccination and SARS-CoV-2 variants. Study-wide results and limits: It was reported that spike-specific CD8+ and CD4+ T cell responses were substantially broad after vaccination. TCR breadth and depth estimates may have understated total T cell responses.

The V gene lost 3 bases and the J gene lost 6 bases, with 12 bases spanning the gap. Looked up from germline, CDR1 is LGHNA and CDR2 is YSLEER. This CDR3 contains 14 residues. The sample consisted of peripheral blood, taken after recovery from COVID-19. The genes are TRBV4-3 and TRBJ2-1; D may be TRBD1 (7 bases). This TCR came from a human donor who had recovered from COVID-19. CDR3 in DNA: TGCGCCAGCAGCCAGCAGGGGGGACCCAATGAGCAGTTCTTC. The encoded protein is CASSQQGGPNEQFF.